These 27 T cell receptor beta chains originate from one sample sequenced in a study of long-term antiretroviral therapy in people with HIV. Sequencing used immunoSEQ v3.0 at survey level. The repertoire was sequenced with immunoSEQ multiplex PCR; TCRdb's copy has only in-frame clones and lacks some. Of some 25,000 clones in the sample, approximately 83% were seen once. The sample here was unsorted PBMCs, taken 0.7 years before starting antiretroviral therapy. The origin of the receptors is a man aged 25-40 years with HIV.

The genes are TRBV6-5 and TRBJ2-1, with 11 bases lining up with TRBD2. The ends lost 4 bases at V and 5 bases at J; junction bases unmatched: 4. Germline-derived CDR1 and CDR2 are MNHEY and SVGAGI. The CDR3 loop spans 15 amino acids. CDR3 sequence (DNA): TGTGCCAGCAGTTTTTTAGCGGGAGGGAACAATGAGCAGTTCTTC. Translating it yields CASSFLAGGNNEQFF.

The CDR3 loop is CASSPLGTLSTDTQYF. The DNA of the CDR3 is TGTGCCAGCAGTCCCCTCGGGACTCTATCCACAGATACGCAGTATTTT. This chain links TRBV28 with TRBJ2-3; D is possibly TRBD2 (6 bases). The CDR3 spans 16 residues. V was trimmed by 5 bases and J by 2 bases, leaving 17 bases between them. Germline V gene lookup returns CDR1 MDHEN and CDR2 SYDVKM. Complete variable domain (other parts from reference TRBV28 and TRBJ2-3): DVKVTQSSRYLVKRTGEKVFLECVQDMDHENMFWYRQDPGLGLRLIYFSYDVKMKEKGDIPEGYSVSREKKERFSLILESASTNQTSMYLCASSPLGTLSTDTQYFGPGTRLTVL.

V and J are TRBV4-3 and TRBJ2-7; D is uncertain. The CDR3 runs 13 residues. Deletions cut 0 bases from V and 4 bases from J, with 7 bases between. The germline gives CDR1 LGHNA, CDR2 YSLEER. This chain's CDR3 is CASSQETPYEQYF. The CDR3 bases are TGCGCCAGCAGCCAAGAAACCCCTTACGAGCAGTACTTC.

The V call is TRBV9, the J call TRBJ2-5; D ambiguous. Germline V gives CDR1 SGDLS, CDR2 YYNGEE. The CDR3 contains 12 residues. V was shortened by 3 bases and J by 3 bases, with 6 bases between the two germline ends. The CDR3 protein is CASSGVEETQYF. For the CDR3, the DNA is TGTGCCAGCAGCGGTGTGGAAGAGACCCAGTACTTC.

J is TRBJ1-1 and V is TRBV4-1; D gene uncertain. The V end lost 1 base, the J end lost 6 bases, and 9 bases lay between the germline ends. The CDR3 covers 13 residues. Germline V CDR1 and CDR2: MGHRA, YSYEKL. The CDR3 DNA sequence: TGCGCCAGCAGCCAAGGAGGGATGGCTGAAGCTTTCTTT. Amino acid sequence: CASSQGGMAEAFF.

J is TRBJ1-3 and V is TRBV6-6, with a tentative D call TRBD1 (5 bases). This CDR3 has 15 amino acids. Germline V lookup: CDR1 MNHNY, CDR2 SVGAGI (reference sequence). V was trimmed by 0 bases and J by 1 base, leaving 7 bases between them. DNA of the CDR3: TGTGCCAGCAGTTACTCTGGGGGGTCTGGAAACACCATATATTTT. Translation: CASSYSGGSGNTIYF.

The chain is built from TRBV28 and TRBJ2-7; D not certain. The V and J ends lost 4 bases and 2 bases respectively, with 15 bases between them. The CDR3 runs 15 residues. In germline, CDR1 is MDHEN, CDR2 SYDVKM. The CDR3 nucleotides are TGTGCCAGCAGTTCCCCCCCGATTGGCGCCTACGAGCAGTACTTC. Translation gives CASSSPPIGAYEQYF. Supplemented by reference TRBV28 and TRBJ2-7, the full variable domain reads DVKVTQSSRYLVKRTGEKVFLECVQDMDHENMFWYRQDPGLGLRLIYFSYDVKMKEKGDIPEGYSVSREKKERFSLILESASTNQTSMYLCASSSPPIGAYEQYFGPGTRLTVT.

This clone was observed a handful of times. CDR3 nucleotide sequence: TGCGCCAGCAGCCCCATGGGCCGTAAACCGGGCTATGGCTACACCTTC. This encodes CASSPMGRKPGYGYTF. This rearrangement joins TRBV4-1 to TRBJ1-2; D is uncertain. The CDR3 loop spans 16 amino acids. Germline CDR1 and CDR2: MGHRA and YSYEKL. Trimming removed 4 bases from V and 4 bases from J, with 19 bases in between.

This rearrangement joins TRBV5-1 to TRBJ2-3; 9 bases fit TRBD2. CDR3 length: 15 residues. The V segment lost 4 bases and the J segment 7 bases; nucleotides outside the gene matches: 10. Germline CDR1 and CDR2: SGHRS and YFSETQ. CDR3 sequence: CASSGIAGDGNTQYF. The CDR3 DNA sequence: TGCGCCAGCAGCGGGATAGCGGGAGATGGAAATACGCAGTATTTT. The full variable domain, completed using reference TRBV5-1 and TRBJ2-3, is KAGVTQTPRYLIKTRGQQVTLSCSPISGHRSVSWYQQTPGQGLQFLFEYFSETQRNKGNFPGRFSGRQFSNSRSEMNVSTLELGDSALYLCASSGIAGDGNTQYFGPGTRLTVL.

This clone came up once. This chain uses TRBV5-1 with TRBJ1-2, with a weak D call TRBD1 (5 bases). CDR3 length: 13 residues. Trimming took off 4 bases at V and 6 bases at J, with 13 bases between the two ends. Looked up from germline, CDR1 is SGHRS and CDR2 is YFSETQ. The CDR3 spells CASSAVSRDGYTF. CDR3 sequence (DNA): TGCGCCAGCAGCGCCGTTTCCAGGGATGGCTACACCTTC.

The chain couples TRBV6-4 to TRBJ2-1; D may be TRBD2 (6 bases). The V gene's germline CDR1 is MRHNA and CDR2 SNTAGT. This CDR3 spans 15 amino acids. Deletions cut 0 bases from V and 0 bases from J, with 6 bases between. CDR3 region: CASSDSSGSYNEQFF. CDR3 DNA sequence: TGTGCCAGCAGTGACTCTAGCGGCTCCTACAATGAGCAGTTCTTC.

The chain couples TRBV7-8 to TRBJ1-3; D perhaps matches TRBD1 (5 bases). The germline V gene encodes CDR1 SGHVS and CDR2 FQNEAQ. V lost 5 bases and J 0 bases, leaving 11 bases between the germline ends. This CDR3 contains 15 residues. The CDR3 protein is CASSRGRGSGNTIYF. The CDR3 DNA follows: TGTGCCAGCAGCCGGGGGAGGGGCTCTGGAAACACCATATATTTT.

This clone was seen a few times. This chain connects TRBV28 to TRBJ1-2; D is uncertain. Per the germline V gene, CDR1 is MDHEN and CDR2 is SYDVKM. The V and J ends lost 7 bases and 3 bases respectively, with 12 bases between them. The CDR3 spans 13 residues. CDR3 in amino acids: CASNEGGDYGYTF. The CDR3 coding sequence is TGTGCCAGCAACGAGGGAGGAGACTATGGCTACACCTTC.

The rearrangement joins TRBV5-6 to TRBJ1-1, with 7 positions matching TRBD1. V was pared by 7 bases and J by 3 bases, with 3 bases of the junction left unmatched. Germline V gives CDR1 SGHDT, CDR2 YYEEEE. This CDR3 comprises 12 residues. CDR3 in DNA: TGTGCCAGCTTCCAGGGGGACACTGAAGCTTTCTTT. Translated: CASFQGDTEAFF.

J is TRBJ1-4 and V is TRBV25-1, with 7 bases that match TRBD1. This CDR3 contains 12 residues. Germline loops: CDR1 MGHDK, CDR2 SYGVNS. After removal of 6 bases from V and 14 bases from J, the junction contained 9 bases not matched to a gene. The CDR3 loop is CASSATGVSLFF. The CDR3 DNA sequence: TGTGCCAGCAGCGCCACAGGGGTGAGTCTGTTTTTT.

The V gene is TRBV5-6, the J gene TRBJ2-1; weak D call: TRBD2 (5 bases). Germline V lookup: CDR1 SGHDT, CDR2 YYEEEE. Trimming left V 4 bases short and J 8 bases short, with 10 bases between. This CDR3 is built from 12 residues. The CDR3 region is CASSLRAYEQFF. The CDR3 region has the DNA TGTGCCAGCAGCCTGAGGGCCTATGAGCAGTTCTTC. The full variable domain, completed using reference TRBV5-6 and TRBJ2-1, is DAGVTQSPTHLIKTRGQQVTLRCSPKSGHDTVSWYQQALGQGPQFIFQYYEEEERQRGNFPDRFSGHQFPNYSSELNVNALLLGDSALYLCASSLRAYEQFFGPGTRLTVL.

The chain links TRBV28 to TRBJ1-5; D perhaps matches TRBD1 (6 bases). Germline lookup yields CDR1 MDHEN and CDR2 SYDVKM. The V and J ends lost 6 bases and 6 bases respectively, with 15 bases between them. The CDR3 has 14 residues. CDR3 nucleotide sequence: TGTGCCAGCAGCCTTACAGGGTATGGTCAGCCCCAGCATTTT. Residues: CASSLTGYGQPQHF.

This chain connects TRBV7-2 to TRBJ2-3, with D tentatively TRBD2 (5 bases). V lost 5 bases and J lost 0, with 15 bases in between. CDR3 length equals 16 residues. Germline CDR1 SGHTA, CDR2 FQGNSA. CDR3 loop: CASSPGGRASTDTQYF. Here the CDR3 DNA reads TGTGCCAGCAGCCCAGGCGGGCGGGCTAGCACAGATACGCAGTATTTT.

This clone was picked up one time. J is TRBJ2-7 and V is TRBV11-2; the match to TRBD2 covers 7 bases. Germline V gene lookup returns CDR1 SGHAT and CDR2 FQNNGV. The CDR3 has 15 residues. With 5 bases clipped from V and 0 bases from J, the junction kept 7 bases outside the gene matches. This chain's CDR3 is CASSPPSGNSYEQYF. The CDR3 DNA follows: TGTGCCAGCAGCCCGCCTAGCGGTAACTCCTACGAGCAGTACTTC.

There are a few counts of this clone. The chain uses TRBV6-5 and TRBJ1-2; 7 nucleotides agree with TRBD1. Germline V gives CDR1 MNHEY, CDR2 SVGAGI. CDR3 size: 13 residues. Unmatched junction bases numbered 7, after V lost 5 bases and J lost 7 bases. The CDR3 DNA is TGTGCCAGCAGTGTCAGGGGGGTTACTGGCTACACCTTC. Translation gives CASSVRGVTGYTF.

The rearrangement uses TRBV5-1 and TRBJ2-1; 9 bases align to TRBD1. Germline CDR1 is SGHRS and CDR2 is YFSETQ. The J segment lost 4 bases and the V segment lost 3 bases, leaving 5 bases of the junction unmatched. The CDR3 has 15 amino acids. The CDR3 here is CASSWGDREYNEQFF. In nucleotides, the CDR3 is TGCGCCAGCAGCTGGGGGGACAGGGAGTACAATGAGCAGTTCTTC.

The chain employs TRBV28 and TRBJ2-3; 7 nucleotides match TRBD2. Looked up from germline, CDR1 is MDHEN and CDR2 is SYDVKM. The CDR3 has 14 amino acids. Trimming at V came to 4 bases and at J to 4 bases, leaving 5 bases not matched to a gene. The CDR3 region is CASSWAGVPDTQYF. Here the CDR3 DNA reads TGTGCCAGCAGTTGGGCGGGAGTCCCAGATACGCAGTATTTT.

V and J are TRBV30 and TRBJ2-1; 8 bases fit TRBD1. J lost 8 bases, V lost 4 bases, and 7 bases had no gene match. Germline values: CDR1 GTSNPN, CDR2 SVGIG (reference sequence). The CDR3 totals 13 residues. The CDR3 region is CAWKDRANHEQFF. In DNA, the CDR3 is TGTGCCTGGAAGGACAGGGCTAATCATGAGCAGTTCTTC.

This chain uses TRBV9 with TRBJ2-3, with TRBD2 matching 11 bases. The CDR3 has 21 residues. After removal of 2 bases from V and 0 bases from J, the junction contained 17 bases not matched to a gene. The V gene's germline CDR1 is SGDLS and CDR2 YYNGEE. The CDR3 DNA reads TGTGCCAGCAGCGTCCCCCCCGTCTGGACTAGCGGGCCACCCAGCACAGATACGCAGTATTTT. This gives the protein CASSVPPVWTSGPPSTDTQYF.

The V call is TRBV7-9, the J call TRBJ2-1, with TRBD2 matching 8 bases. V shed 5 bases, J shed 5 bases, and the junction held 8 bases outside the gene matches. Germline loops: CDR1 SEHNR, CDR2 FQNEAQ (reference sequence). This CDR3 comprises 15 residues. The CDR3, as DNA: TGTGCCAGCAGCCCAGGACTAGCAACCCACAATGAGCAGTTCTTC. This gives the protein CASSPGLATHNEQFF.

This clone is medium-sized. The V and J genes are TRBV7-3 and TRBJ2-2; 7 bases are a match to TRBD2. Losses at the gene ends were 5 bases for V and 7 bases for J; bases not matched to a gene: 4. Germline-derived CDR1 and CDR2 are SGHTA and FQGTGA. The length of the CDR3 is 13 residues. The CDR3 spells CASSRLAYGELFF. The CDR3 bases are TGTGCCAGCAGCCGACTAGCATACGGGGAGCTGTTTTTT.

This clone came up a few times. The chain links TRBV29-1 to TRBJ1-2; maybe TRBD1 (5 bases). The CDR3 has 12 residues. Germline-derived CDR1 and CDR2 are SQVTM and ANQGSEA. Trimming cost V 6 bases and J 4 bases, with 12 bases left between them. The CDR3 loop reads CSVGEGPYGYTF. The CDR3 DNA is TGCAGCGTGGGGGAGGGGCCCTATGGCTACACCTTC.